This T cell receptor (beta chain) was found in a study of blood T cell repertoires in COVID-19. The data were produced by immunoSEQ multiplex PCR, yet TCRdb's version contains in-frame clones alone and is incomplete. This sample has roughly 200,000 clones, with approximately 85% found just once. Unmatched junction bases numbered 10, after V lost 3 bases and J lost 12 bases. The CDR3 contains 15 residues. Germline CDR1 is SGDLS and CDR2 is YYNGEE. This chain uses TRBV9 with TRBJ2-1; 12 positions match TRBD2. Sample: peripheral blood. The receptor was derived from a woman aged 55 to 70 with acute or convalescent COVID-19. CDR3 coding DNA: TGTGCCAGCAGCGCCCTAGCGGGAGGGATGCATGGGCAGTTCTTC. It encodes CASSALAGGMHGQFF.